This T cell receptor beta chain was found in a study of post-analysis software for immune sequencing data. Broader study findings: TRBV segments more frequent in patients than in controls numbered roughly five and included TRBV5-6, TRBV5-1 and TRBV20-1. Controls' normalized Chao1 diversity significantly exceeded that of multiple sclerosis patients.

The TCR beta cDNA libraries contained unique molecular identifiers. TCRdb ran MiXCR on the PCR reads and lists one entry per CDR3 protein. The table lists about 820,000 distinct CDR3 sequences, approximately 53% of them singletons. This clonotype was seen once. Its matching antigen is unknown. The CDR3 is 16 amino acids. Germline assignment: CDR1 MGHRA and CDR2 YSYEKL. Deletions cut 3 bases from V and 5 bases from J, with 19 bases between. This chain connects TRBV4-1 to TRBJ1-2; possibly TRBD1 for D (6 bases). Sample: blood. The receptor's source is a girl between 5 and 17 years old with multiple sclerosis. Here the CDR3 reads CASSHLPIGRGYGYTF. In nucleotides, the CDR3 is TGCGCCAGCAGCCACCTCCCCATAGGGAGGGGGTATGGCTACACCTTC.